A selection of T cell receptor beta chains follows, all from one sample in a study of T cell changes during pregnancy in multiple sclerosis. TCRdb's copy holds only in-frame clones and misses some; the assay was immunoSEQ multiplex PCR. This sample has approximately 44,000 clones, with 91% found just once. The starting material was CD4+ T cells from peripheral blood mononuclear cells, obtained in the second trimester of pregnancy. The receptors originated from a female donor in good health, enrolled as a control in a pregnancy study. CDR3s include the opening cysteine and the closing phenylalanine or tryptophan. The order of the fields is clone size, D gene, V gene, J gene, CDR3 DNA, CDR3 protein. D genes are given only for firm matches. Rows give clone size only sometimes, using once, few, many, or a class for an expanded clone.

NA,TRBD2,TRBV11-3,TRBJ2-7,TGTGCCAGCAGCCCGGGGGGGACCTACGAGCAGTACTTC,CASSPGGTYEQYF
NA,TRBD1,TRBV6-5,TRBJ1-2,TGTGCCAGCAGCGGGGACAGGTCTCGGTATGGCTACACCTTC,CASSGDRSRYGYTF
NA,NA,TRBV6-1,TRBJ2-5,TGTGCCAGCACCGAAGGGGGAGGGCGGGAGACCCAGTACTTC,CASTEGGGRETQYF
NA,NA,TRBV30,TRBJ2-7,TGTGCCTGGAGTCGAACAGGGTCGGGTGAGCAGTACTTC,CAWSRTGSGEQYF
NA,TRBD2,TRBV7-8,TRBJ2-5,TGTGCCAGCAGCGGACTAGCGGTCAAGGAGACCCAGTACTTC,CASSGLAVKETQYF
NA,TRBD2,TRBV18,TRBJ2-7,TGTGCCAGCACCACGATGGGGGGGAGCGAGCAGTACTTC,CASTTMGGSEQYF
NA,NA,TRBV7-3,TRBJ2-3,TGTGCCAGCAGGAGAACCTCCCAAGATACGCAGTATTTT,CASRRTSQDTQYF
NA,NA,TRBV5-1,TRBJ1-4,TGCGCCAGCAGCTTGGGACAGAGAAATGAAAAACTGTTTTTT,CASSLGQRNEKLFF
NA,TRBD1,TRBV28,TRBJ1-2,TGTGCCAGCAGTGGGACAGGGGGTGATTCGAACTATGGCTACACCTTC,CASSGTGGDSNYGYTF
once,NA,TRBV27,TRBJ2-3,TGTGCCAGCAGTTTACCCCCAGGGTTTGTAACAGATACGCAGTATTTT,CASSLPPGFVTDTQYF
NA,NA,TRBV18,TRBJ2-7,TGTGCCAGCTCACCAAGAGGTTCCTACGAGCAGTACTTC,CASSPRGSYEQYF
NA,NA,TRBV28,TRBJ2-3,TGTGCCAGCAGGACAACTGCAGTCGATACGCAGTATTTT,CASRTTAVDTQYF
NA,NA,TRBV19,TRBJ1-6,TGTGCCAGTAGTATCCCGGGGAGAAATTCACCCCTCCACTTT,CASSIPGRNSPLHF
NA,TRBD1,TRBV28,TRBJ1-2,TGTGCCAGCAGGGGTACAGGGGGCTATTATGGCTACACCTTC,CASRGTGGYYGYTF
once,NA,TRBV18,TRBJ2-7,TGTGCCAGCTCACACGGCCGACAGCCAGACTACGAGCAGTACTTC,CASSHGRQPDYEQYF
NA,TRBD1,TRBV7-3,TRBJ1-1,TGTGCCAGCAGCTTACTCGGGACAGAAAACACTGAAGCTTTCTTT,CASSLLGTENTEAFF
NA,TRBD2,TRBV23-1,TRBJ2-1,TGCGCCAGCAGTCAAAGGGCTAGCGGGGCTGTCTACAATGAGCAGTTCTTC,CASSQRASGAVYNEQFF
once,TRBD1,TRBV28,TRBJ2-7,TGTGCCAGCCACGTCGGCAGGGGGACGGAGCAGTACTTC,CASHVGRGTEQYF
NA,TRBD2,TRBV7-3,TRBJ2-5,TGTGCCAGCAGCAACGGGGGGGCCGGCCAAGAGACCCAGTACTTC,CASSNGGAGQETQYF
NA,NA,TRBV19,TRBJ1-5,TGTGCCAGTAGTATTGGAGGGGAGTATCAGCCCCAGCATTTT,CASSIGGEYQPQHF
NA,TRBD2,TRBV4-2,TRBJ2-3,TGTGCCAGCAGCCAAGACGCACTAGCGGGAGTTGGAGATACGCAGTATTTT,CASSQDALAGVGDTQYF
NA,NA,TRBV2,TRBJ1-2,TGTGCCACCAAAAGGACAGTCTATGGCTACACCTTC,CATKRTVYGYTF
NA,TRBD1,TRBV28,TRBJ2-7,TGTGCCAGCAGCCCCGGGACAGCTTTCTACGAGCAGTACTTC,CASSPGTAFYEQYF
few,NA,TRBV7-9,TRBJ1-4,TGTGCCAGCAGCATTCCAAGCACAACTAATGAAAAACTGTTTTTT,CASSIPSTTNEKLFF
NA,TRBD2,TRBV5-4,TRBJ2-7,TGTGCCAGCAGCTTCGCTAGCGGGAGCCACGAGCAGTACTTC,CASSFASGSHEQYF
NA,NA,TRBV29-1,TRBJ2-2,TGCAGCGCCGCAGGGGCGAAAAACACCGGGGAGCTGTTTTTT,CSAAGAKNTGELFF
NA,TRBD1,TRBV7-9,TRBJ2-7,TGTGCCAGCAGCTCGCTACCGGGACAGTTCTACGAGCAGTACTTC,CASSSLPGQFYEQYF
NA,NA,TRBV20-1,TRBJ1-2,TGCAGTGTAGGGGGCTATGGCTACACCTTC,CSVGGYGYTF
NA,TRBD2,TRBV5-4,TRBJ2-3,TGTGCCAGCAGCCCAGGGACTAGCGGGAGAGGTAGCACAGATACGCAGTATTTT,CASSPGTSGRGSTDTQYF
NA,NA,TRBV2,TRBJ1-1,TGTGCCAGCAGTGAGGCCGCAGGGCGCACTGAAGCTTTCTTT,CASSEAAGRTEAFF
NA,TRBD1,TRBV5-8,TRBJ2-7,TGTGCCAGCAGCGTAGCTGGAGGGACAGGGTCCTACGAGCAGTACTTC,CASSVAGGTGSYEQYF
few,NA,TRBV10-3,TRBJ1-1,TGTGCCTCTCAGGGGTATGGTGAAGCTTTCTTT,CASQGYGEAFF
NA,TRBD2,TRBV15,TRBJ2-5,TGTGCCACCAGCAGGCCTCTAGCGGGATCGGGGGCCCAGTACTTC,CATSRPLAGSGAQYF
NA,NA,TRBV6-1,TRBJ1-1,TGTGCCAGCAGTGTTAGGACGGGGAAACGAAGGAACACTGAAGCTTTCTTT,CASSVRTGKRRNTEAFF
NA,NA,TRBV10-3,TRBJ2-7,TGTGCCATCAGTGAGTCGGGGAGGGGGACGTACGAGCAGTACTTC,CAISESGRGTYEQYF
NA,TRBD1,TRBV6-1,TRBJ2-7,TGTGCCAGCAGTGGTGCGGCGACAGGGTCGTTGGCCTACGAGCAGTACTTC,CASSGAATGSLAYEQYF
NA,TRBD2,TRBV19,TRBJ2-7,TGTGCCAGTAGTATAAGGGAGGGGAGCTACGAGCAGTACTTC,CASSIREGSYEQYF
once,NA,TRBV27,TRBJ2-3,TGTGCCAGCAGTTCCCCTAACACAGATACGCAGTATTTT,CASSSPNTDTQYF
NA,NA,TRBV2,TRBJ2-1,TGTGCCAGCAGTGTCTTACAGAGCTCCTACAATGAGCAGTTCTTC,CASSVLQSSYNEQFF
NA,NA,TRBV5-1,TRBJ2-2,TGCGCCAGCAGCTTAGTCCCCCCTAGCTCGGGCGGTCACACCGGGGAGCTGTTTTTT,CASSLVPPSSGGHTGELFF
NA,NA,TRBV30,TRBJ2-4,TGTGCCTCCGAGGGTAGAAACATTCAGTACTTC,CASEGRNIQYF
NA,TRBD1,TRBV6-5,TRBJ2-7,TGTGCCAGCAGTTACTCGGTCAGGGGGTCCCCCTACGAGCAGTACTTC,CASSYSVRGSPYEQYF
NA,TRBD1,TRBV19,TRBJ1-3,TGTGCCAGTAGCCCTGGGGACAGCCGAGGCGGAAACACCATATATTTT,CASSPGDSRGGNTIYF
NA,NA,TRBV6-5,TRBJ2-2,TGTGCCAGCAGTTACTCTGGGGAGTTAGGGACCGGGGAGCTGTTTTTT,CASSYSGELGTGELFF
NA,NA,TRBV9,TRBJ1-3,TGTGCCAGCAGCGGACCAGGCACCATATATTTT,CASSGPGTIYF
NA,TRBD2,TRBV9,TRBJ2-1,TGTGCCAGCAGCCAAAGGACTAGCAAGTATGGTGAGCAGTTCTTC,CASSQRTSKYGEQFF
NA,NA,TRBV19,TRBJ1-1,TGTGCCAGTAGTACTCTAGGGGGATGGGACACTGAAGCTTTCTTT,CASSTLGGWDTEAFF
NA,TRBD2,TRBV19,TRBJ2-2,TGTGCCAGTAGTAGTGGGACTAGCGGGAGGGCCGACACCGGGGAGCTGTTTTTT,CASSSGTSGRADTGELFF
once,TRBD2,TRBV7-2,TRBJ2-1,TGTGCCAGCAGCCCCCGGACTAGCGGGGGGGCCATTGAGCAGTTCTTC,CASSPRTSGGAIEQFF
NA,TRBD1,TRBV30,TRBJ1-4,TGTGCCTGGAGAGACTCCGGGACAGCTAATGAAAAACTGTTTTTT,CAWRDSGTANEKLFF
NA,NA,TRBV6-1,TRBJ2-7,TGTGCCAGCAGTGAACATGTGCCAGGGCCCAACGAGCAGTACTTC,CASSEHVPGPNEQYF
NA,TRBD2,TRBV18,TRBJ2-7,TGTGCCAGCTCACCCCTTGCAGCGGCTAGCGGGTATTCCTACGAGCAGTACTTC,CASSPLAAASGYSYEQYF